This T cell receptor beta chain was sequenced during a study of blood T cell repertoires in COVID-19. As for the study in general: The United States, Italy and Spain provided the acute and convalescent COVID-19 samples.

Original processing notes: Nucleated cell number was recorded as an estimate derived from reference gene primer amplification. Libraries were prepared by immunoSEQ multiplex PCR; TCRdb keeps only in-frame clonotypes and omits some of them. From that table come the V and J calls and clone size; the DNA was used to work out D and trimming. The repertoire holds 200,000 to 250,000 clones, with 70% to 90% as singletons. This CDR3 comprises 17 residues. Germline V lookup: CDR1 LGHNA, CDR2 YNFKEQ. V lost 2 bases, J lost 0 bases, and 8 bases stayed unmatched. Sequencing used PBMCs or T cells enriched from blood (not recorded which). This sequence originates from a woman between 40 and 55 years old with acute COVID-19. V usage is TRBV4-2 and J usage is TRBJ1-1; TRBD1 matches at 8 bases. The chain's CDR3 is CASSQNLGQAMNTEAFF. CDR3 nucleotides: TGTGCCAGCAGCCAAAACCTGGGACAGGCCATGAACACTGAAGCTTTCTTT.